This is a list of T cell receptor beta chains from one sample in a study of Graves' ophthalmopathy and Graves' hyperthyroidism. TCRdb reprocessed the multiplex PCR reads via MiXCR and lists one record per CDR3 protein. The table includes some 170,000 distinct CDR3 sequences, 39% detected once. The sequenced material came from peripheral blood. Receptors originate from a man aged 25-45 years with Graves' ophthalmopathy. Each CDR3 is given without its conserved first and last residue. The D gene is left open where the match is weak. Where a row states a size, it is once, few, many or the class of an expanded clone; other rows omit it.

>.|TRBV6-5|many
ASTTPSGGPLYEQY
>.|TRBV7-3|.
ASSLTANYEQY
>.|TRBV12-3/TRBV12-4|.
ASSPQGSVYEQY
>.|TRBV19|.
ASTTRALGYGYT
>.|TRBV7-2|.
ASSLSAGSGEQY
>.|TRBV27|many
ASSWDWWAEAF
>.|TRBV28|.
ASSFGGVGYT
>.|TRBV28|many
ASSLQGNEQY
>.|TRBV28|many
ASSLGTGSFYGYT
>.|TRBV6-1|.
ASWRQSGPYEQY
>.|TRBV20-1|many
SARAASGAYEQY
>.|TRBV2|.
ASSETRGTGNTIY
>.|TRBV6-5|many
ASSLLGGDTEAF
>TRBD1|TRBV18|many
ASSPRGLSNQPQH
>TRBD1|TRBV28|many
ASRQNRGRNTEAF
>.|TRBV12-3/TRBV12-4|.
ASSWRDKEETQY
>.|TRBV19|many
ASSIWVGGRLNEQY
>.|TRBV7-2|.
ASSLITGTETQY
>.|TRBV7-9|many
ASSLETGFYGYT
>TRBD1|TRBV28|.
ASSSFGTGNQPQH
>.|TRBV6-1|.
ASSEDYRDTEAF
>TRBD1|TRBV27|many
ASSLSLVRGRSYGYT
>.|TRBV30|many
AWSVRPYQPQH
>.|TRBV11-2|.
ASSYPLRRTVRETQY
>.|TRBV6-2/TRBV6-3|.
ASSSRVHYGYT
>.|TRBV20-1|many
SARAWSDYEQY
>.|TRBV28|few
ASRGTGQETQY
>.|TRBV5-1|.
ASSLGPGMNTEAF
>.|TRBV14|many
ASSQVHGFGDGYT
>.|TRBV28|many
ASSLFARKANTGELF
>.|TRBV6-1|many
ASSEAETGELF
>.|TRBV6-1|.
ASSPIRGDNSPLH
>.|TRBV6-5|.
ASSYSEGYEQY
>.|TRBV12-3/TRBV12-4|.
ANLGSSYEQY
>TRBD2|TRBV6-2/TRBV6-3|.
ASGATSYSGTQY
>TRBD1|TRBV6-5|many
ASRTGDWSNQPQH
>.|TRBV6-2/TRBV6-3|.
ASSIVERAGLVDEQF
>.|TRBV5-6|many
ASSLGGGAF
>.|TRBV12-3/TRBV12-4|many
ASSLSTRRSEQY